This T cell receptor beta chain was observed in a study of T cell repertoires in cytomegalovirus infection. Looking at the study overall: An indication of both CMV infection and matching HLA type came from public TCR beta signatures.

CDR1 is SNHLY, CDR2 FYNNEI, per germline. V dropped 5 bases and J dropped 1; count of bases not matched to a gene: 3. This CDR3 spans 16 amino acids. As to this clonotype: The antigen remains unidentified.

TCRdb passed the reads through MiXCR, listing each CDR3 protein once. This sample yields 340,000 or so distinct CDR3 sequences, of which roughly 25% are seen a single time; roughly 13% belongs to the top ten. This receptor was obtained from a human donor in good health (CMV status not recorded). Some clones in this sample may be carry-over from other donors' samples. The starting material was cultured PBMCs, obtained from culture after CMV antigen stimulation. The chain recombines TRBV2 with TRBJ2-1; 12 bases line up with TRBD2. The CDR3 protein is CASSRTSGVSYNEQFF. The CDR3 nucleotides are TGTGCCAGCAGTCGGACTAGCGGGGTTTCCTACAATGAGCAGTTCTTC.